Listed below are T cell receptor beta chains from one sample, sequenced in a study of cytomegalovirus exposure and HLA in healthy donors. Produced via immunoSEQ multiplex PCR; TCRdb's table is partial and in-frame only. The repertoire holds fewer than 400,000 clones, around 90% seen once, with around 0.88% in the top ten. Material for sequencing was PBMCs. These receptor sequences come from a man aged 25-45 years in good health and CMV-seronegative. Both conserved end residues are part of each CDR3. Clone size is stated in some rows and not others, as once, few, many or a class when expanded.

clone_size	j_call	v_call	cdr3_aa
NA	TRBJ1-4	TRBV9	CASSPGQPTEKLFF
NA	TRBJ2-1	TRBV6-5	CASTKDSHNEQFF
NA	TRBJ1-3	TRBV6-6	CASSSKTSGNTIYF
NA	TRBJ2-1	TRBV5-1	CASSWEGVYAYNEQFF
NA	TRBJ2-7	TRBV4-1	CASSQAGGNEQYF
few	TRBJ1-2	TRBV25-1	CASSEYLGYTF
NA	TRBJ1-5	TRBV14	CASSRNRDQPQHF
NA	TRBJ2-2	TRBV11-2	CASSLGDRFNTWTGELFF
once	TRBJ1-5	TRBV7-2	CASSLVSTGNQPQHF
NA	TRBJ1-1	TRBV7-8	CASSIGGNTEAFF
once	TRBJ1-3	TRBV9	CASSVSDTSLSGNTIYF
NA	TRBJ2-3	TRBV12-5	CASGLLPGLTDTQYF